What follows are 10 T cell receptor beta chains derived from one specimen sequenced in a study of cytomegalovirus exposure and HLA in healthy donors. PCR primers comprised 60 Vbeta and 13 Jbeta primers. The data were produced by immunoSEQ multiplex PCR, yet TCRdb's version contains in-frame clones alone and is incomplete. Of approximately 59,000 clones in the sample, almost 80% are singletons; the top ten hold roughly 3.1%. The material sequenced was PBMCs. Every receptor here comes from a girl between 5 and 17 years old in good health and CMV-seropositive.

V and J are TRBV6-5 and TRBJ1-2; 7 nucleotides match TRBD1. Germline CDR1 is MNHEY and CDR2 is SVGAGI. V lost 2 bases to trimming and J lost 6 bases; unmatched junction nucleotides: 6. The CDR3 is made up of 14 amino acids. CDR3 nucleotide sequence: TGTGCCAGCAGTTACCAGGACAGGTTGGATGGCTACACCTTC. Its protein is CASSYQDRLDGYTF.

J is TRBJ1-5 and V is TRBV28; no firm D call. CDR3 length: 15 amino acids. Germline CDR1 reads MDHEN; CDR2 reads SYDVKM. The V and J ends lost 2 bases and 2 bases respectively, with 10 bases between them. This CDR3 reads CASSLAGSGNQPQHF. In DNA form, the CDR3 reads TGTGCCAGCAGTTTAGCGGGATCTGGCAATCAGCCCCAGCATTTT.

The chain links TRBV7-2 to TRBJ2-7; a weak D match, TRBD1 (5 bases). The CDR3 covers 14 residues. CDR1 is SGHTA, CDR2 FQGNSA, per germline. V dropped 0 bases and J dropped 3 bases, with 9 bases sitting between them. DNA of the CDR3: TGTGCCAGCAGCTTAGCGGGCAGGGACTACGAGCAGTACTTC. Its translation is CASSLAGRDYEQYF.

J is TRBJ1-4 and V is TRBV6-6, with D tentatively TRBD1 (5 bases). The CDR3 has 15 amino acids. Germline CDR1 and CDR2: MNHNY and SVGAGI (reference sequence). Trimming cost V 1 base and J 7 bases, with 13 bases left between them. The CDR3 is CASSYLARQSEKLFF. In nucleotides, the CDR3 is TGTGCCAGCAGTTACTTGGCCCGACAGAGTGAAAAACTGTTTTTT.

The J gene is TRBJ1-3, the V gene TRBV4-3; D is unresolved. CDR3 length: 15 residues. Germline V lookup: CDR1 LGHNA, CDR2 YSLEER. The germline V and J ends were trimmed by 0 bases and 4 bases, with 10 bases remaining between them. DNA for the CDR3: TGCGCCAGCAGCCAAGACACCCGGGGAGGAAACACCATATATTTT. This encodes CASSQDTRGGNTIYF.

The J gene is TRBJ1-2, the V gene TRBV29-1; no clear D gene. This CDR3 region has 21 residues. The germline V gene has CDR1 SQVTM and CDR2 ANQGSEA. Trimming removed 1 base at V and 3 bases at J, with 33 bases between. The CDR3 loop is CSVEAYREALRGPGRDYGYTF. The CDR3 DNA reads TGCAGCGTTGAAGCCTACAGAGAGGCACTAAGAGGGCCTGGGAGGGACTATGGCTACACCTTC. Supplemented by reference TRBV29-1 and TRBJ1-2, the full variable domain reads SAVISQKPSRDICQRGTSLTIQCQVDSQVTMMFWYRQQPGQSLTLIATANQGSEATYESGFVIDKFPISRPNLTFSTLTVSNMSPEDSSIYLCSVEAYREALRGPGRDYGYTFGSGTRLTVV.

This clone was seen a handful of times. The chain uses TRBV6-1 and TRBJ2-1; D is possibly TRBD2 (6 bases). Germline V gene lookup returns CDR1 MNHNS and CDR2 SASEGT. The V and J ends lost 8 bases and 10 bases respectively, with 18 bases between them. The CDR3 length is 13 residues. The CDR3 nucleotides are TGTGCCAGCGCGGCTATTGGAGGGGACGAGCAGTTCTTC. Translated, it gives CASAAIGGDEQFF.

The rearrangement links TRBV18 to TRBJ2-5; no clear D gene. V dropped 1 base and J dropped 4 bases, with 10 bases sitting between them. This CDR3 has 14 residues. The V gene's germline CDR1 is KGHSH and CDR2 LQKENI. Here the CDR3 reads CASSPRAFGETQYF. For the CDR3, the DNA is TGTGCCAGCTCACCACGGGCCTTCGGAGAGACCCAGTACTTC.

This clone was observed once. The V gene is TRBV28, the J gene TRBJ2-7; 7 bases fit TRBD1. Germline V gives CDR1 MDHEN, CDR2 SYDVKM. V gave up 5 bases and J gave up 8 bases; unmatched junction bases: 12. The CDR3 contains 14 residues. In DNA, the CDR3 is TGTGCCAGCAGTCCCGGACAGGAAATCACCCAGCAGTACTTC. Translating gives CASSPGQEITQQYF. The full variable domain, with the rest looked up from reference TRBV28 and TRBJ2-7, is DVKVTQSSRYLVKRTGEKVFLECVQDMDHENMFWYRQDPGLGLRLIYFSYDVKMKEKGDIPEGYSVSREKKERFSLILESASTNQTSMYLCASSPGQEITQQYFGPGTRLTVT.

V gene TRBV2 combines with J gene TRBJ2-3; perhaps TRBD1 as D (6 bases). The CDR3 is 13 amino acids. CDR1 SNHLY and CDR2 FYNNEI come from the germline V gene. The V gene lost 6 bases and the J gene lost 6 bases, with 13 bases spanning the gap. The CDR3 loop reads CASSKGTPDTQYF. CDR3 sequence (DNA): TGTGCCAGCAGCAAAGGGACACCCGATACGCAGTATTTT.